The 8 T cell receptor beta chains below come from one sample, sequenced in a study of spatial heterogeneity in lung cancer. The antigens for these receptors are not known. Study-wide results and caveats: Mutation tallies in tumors tracked expanded intratumoral alpha and beta TCR counts.

Time point defined: sample taken at primary tumor resection. MiXCR, run by TCRdb on the 5' RACE reads, gives a single entry per CDR3 protein. The table includes fewer than 2,500 distinct CDR3 sequences, 20% to 30% detected once. Sequencing used lung tumor tissue, obtained at surgery. The receptors were gathered from a male donor with early-stage non-small cell lung cancer.

With regard to this clonotype: This beta chain is off target for a library built for alpha chains, so its abundance means little. The V gene is TRBV2, the J gene TRBJ2-1, with D possibly matching TRBD2 (7 bases). The V end lost 4 bases, the J end lost 9 bases, and 16 bases lay between the germline ends. The length of the CDR3 is 14 residues. The germline CDR1 and CDR2 sequences are SNHLY and FYNNEI. The DNA for the CDR3 is TGTGCCAGCAGTGTGGGAGGGGGGGCGAGTGAGCAGTTCTTC. As protein: CASSVGGGASEQFF.

This clonotype was seen a few times. Since the library was made to target alpha chains, this beta chain is a stray read and its abundance is not meaningful. The chain couples TRBV24-1 to TRBJ2-3; TRBD2 matches 7 bases. Trimming cost V 7 bases and J 9 bases; bases outside gene matches: 12. Germline V gene data show CDR1 as KGHDR and CDR2 as SFDVKD. The CDR3 covers 14 residues. The CDR3 loop reads CATSSGGYSPTQYF. CDR3 nucleotide sequence: TGTGCCACCAGCTCCGGGGGGTACTCCCCAACGCAGTATTTT.

This clonotype was picked up a small number of times. This beta chain is an unintended read in a library built for alpha chains; its size means little. The chain joins TRBV29-1 to TRBJ2-7; no reliable D call. The CDR3 is made up of 11 amino acids. The V gene lost 7 bases and the J gene lost 3 bases, with 10 bases spanning the gap. Germline CDR1 and CDR2: SQVTM and ANQGSEA. CDR3 amino acids: CSAATNYEQYF. The CDR3 region has the DNA TGCAGCGCCGCGACCAACTACGAGCAGTACTTC.

This clonotype was seen a handful of times. A library prepared for alpha chains yielded this beta chain as an off-target read; its size is of little meaning. The J gene is TRBJ2-7, the V gene TRBV6-6; D not resolved. Germline values: CDR1 MNHNY, CDR2 SVGAGI (reference sequence). V shed 4 bases and J shed 5 bases, with 12 bases lying between them. The CDR3 spans 13 residues. CDR3 in amino acids: CASSSAASNEQYF. For the CDR3, the DNA is TGTGCCAGCAGTTCGGCCGCTAGTAACGAGCAGTACTTC.

Regarding this clonotype: At one of its ends the junction is not consistent with the germline gene, which may arise from a read error. For a library built for alpha chains, this beta chain is a stray read; little rests on its size. CDR3 amino acids: CASSLPGLAGGF. In DNA form, the CDR3 reads TGTGCCAGCAGTCTGCCGGGACTAGCGGGAGGGTTC. The chain couples TRBV28 to TRBJ2-7; TRBD2 aligns across 16 bases. CDR3 length equals 12 residues. Germline CDR1 MDHEN, CDR2 SYDVKM.

With regard to this clonotype: With the library built for alpha chains, this beta chain is off target and its frequency is not meaningful. The chain links TRBV29-1 to TRBJ2-7; D call uncertain. In germline, CDR1 is SQVTM, CDR2 ANQGSEA. The CDR3 is 12 residues long. Between the trimmed V and J ends, which lost 3 bases and 9 bases, there was a span of 15 bases. CDR3 sequence reads: CSVDGTVTGQYF. The CDR3, as DNA: TGCAGCGTTGATGGTACGGTGACGGGGCAGTACTTC.

Points on this clonotype: This beta chain came through as a stray read in a library set up for alpha chains, and its size says little. V and J are TRBV20-1 and TRBJ1-2; possibly TRBD1 for D (6 bases). The V and J ends lost 5 bases and 4 bases respectively, with 11 bases between them. CDR3 length: 12 amino acids. CDR1 is DFQATT and CDR2 is SNEGSKA in the germline V gene (reference sequence). CDR3 amino acids: CSAATGPYGYTF. CDR3 nucleotide sequence: TGCAGTGCTGCGACAGGCCCCTATGGCTACACCTTC.

As for this clonotype: Since the library was made to target alpha chains, this beta chain is a stray read and its abundance is not meaningful. The genes are TRBV7-2 and TRBJ2-2; possible D gene TRBD1, 5 bases. Germline V gene lookup returns CDR1 SGHTA and CDR2 FQGNSA. Trimming cost V 4 bases and J 4 bases, with 10 bases left between them. This CDR3 has 14 amino acids. The CDR3 nucleotides read TGTGCCAGCAGCTCACAGGTTCTCACCGGGGAGCTGTTTTTT. Its translation: CASSSQVLTGELFF.